These 5 T cell receptor beta chains were sequenced from one sample in a study of blood T cells in healthy people across ages. A J-beta primer mix and a sample-barcoded 5' primer were used in a second PCR of about 6 to 12 cycles. TCRdb re-derived calls from the 5' RACE reads in MiXCR, one entry per CDR3 protein. The sample lists 600,000 to 800,000 distinct CDR3 sequences; around 52% were seen once. Sequencing used blood. The receptors shown here come from a woman aged 80 or over in good health.

At least ten counts were recorded for this clonotype. The rearrangement links TRBV20-1 to TRBJ2-1, with 9 bases fitting TRBD2. This CDR3 has 16 amino acids. Germline V CDR1 and CDR2: DFQATT, SNEGSKA (reference sequence). V trimming: 0 bases; J trimming: 5 bases; junction bases outside the gene matches: 8. CDR3 sequence: CSAREASGDYHNEQFF. In nucleotides, the CDR3 is TGCAGTGCTAGAGAGGCTAGCGGGGACTATCACAATGAGCAGTTCTTC.

This clonotype came up many times. The rearrangement joins TRBV5-1 to TRBJ2-1; 11 positions match TRBD2. There are 16 residues in the CDR3. Germline values: CDR1 SGHRS, CDR2 YFSETQ. Unmatched junction bases numbered 5, after V lost 2 bases and J lost 4 bases. CDR3 in DNA: TGCGCCAGCAGCTTAGCCTCTAGCGGGGGGTACAATGAGCAGTTCTTC. Encoded protein: CASSLASSGGYNEQFF.

The genes are TRBV24-1 and TRBJ1-1; 11 bases align to TRBD1. Germline V gives CDR1 KGHDR, CDR2 SFDVKD. With V trimmed by 3 bases and J by 2 bases, 7 bases remained unmatched. This CDR3 spans 17 amino acids. CDR3 sequence (DNA): TGTGCCACCAGTGATACGGGGACAGGGGGTGGAAACACTGAAGCTTTCTTT. Protein product: CATSDTGTGGGNTEAFF.

The rearrangement joins TRBV20-1 to TRBJ1-6; 7 nucleotides match TRBD1. Germline V lookup: CDR1 DFQATT, CDR2 SNEGSKA (reference sequence). J was trimmed by 7 bases and V by 6 bases; bases with no gene match: 9. There are 14 residues in the CDR3. CDR3 DNA sequence: TGCAGTGCACCCGGGACAGCTATGAATTCACCCCTCCACTTT. Encoded protein: CSAPGTAMNSPLHF.

As to this clonotype: Because it lacks the conserved phenylalanine or tryptophan at the end, this CDR3 is likely a read error. The chain is built from TRBV11-1 and TRBJ2-5; 8 bases line up with TRBD2. The length of the CDR3 is 14 residues. The J segment lost 5 bases and the V segment lost 5 bases, leaving 7 bases of the junction unmatched. Germline CDR1 reads SGHAT; CDR2 reads FQDESV (reference sequence). Written as DNA, the CDR3 is TGTGCCAGCAGCCTCGGGAGGGATGCGGAGACCCAGTACTAC. This translates into CASSLGRDAETQYY.